These 12 T cell receptor beta chains share one sample of origin, sequenced in a study of shared clonotypes between healthy human individuals. Assay used: immunoSEQ multiplex PCR; TCRdb lists only in-frame clones, some missing. The table records about 670,000 clones, less than 80% of them present only once. Sequenced: memory CD4+ T cells sorted from blood. As to subset: CD45RA-negative fraction. These receptors originate from a woman in her twenties or thirties in good health.

This chain links TRBV14 with TRBJ1-5, with a tentative D call TRBD1 (6 bases). CDR3 size: 13 residues. Between the trimmed V and J ends, which lost 6 bases and 5 bases, there was a span of 11 bases. Per the germline V gene, CDR1 is SGHDN and CDR2 is FVKESK. CDR3 DNA: TGTGCCAGCAGTCGGACAGCAGATCAGCCCCAGCATTTT. This sequence encodes CASSRTADQPQHF. The full variable domain, in which reference TRBV14 and TRBJ1-5 provide the parts outside the CDR3, is EAGVTQFPSHSVIEKGQTVTLRCDPISGHDNLYWYRRVMGKEIKFLLHFVKESKQDESGMPNNRFLAERTGGTYSTLKVQPAELEDSGVYFCASSRTADQPQHFGDGTRLSIL.

With respect to this clone: Other nucleotide sequences from this sample produce the same CDR3. The V call is TRBV5-1, the J call TRBJ2-7; D gene uncertain. Germline-derived CDR1 and CDR2 are SGHRS and YFSETQ. CDR3 length: 14 residues. V was trimmed by 0 bases and J by 2 bases, leaving 9 bases between them. The CDR3 nucleotides read TGCGCCAGCAGCTTGGACTCCTCGGCCTACGAGCAGTACTTC. Its protein product is CASSLDSSAYEQYF.

As for this clone: A far bigger clonotype differs at one base, so this is likely a read error. The chain joins TRBV6-1 to TRBJ1-2; D not certain. Germline values: CDR1 MNHNS, CDR2 SASEGT. V was trimmed by 2 bases and J by 3 bases, leaving 4 bases between them. This CDR3 contains 12 residues. CDR3 nucleotide sequence: TGTGCCAGCAGTGAAAGGGACTATGGCTACACCTTC. This codes for CASSERDYGYTF.

This clone was seen a few times. V gene TRBV18 combines with J gene TRBJ2-1, with 10 bases that match TRBD1. V gave up 5 bases and J gave up 5 bases; unmatched junction bases: 9. The CDR3 runs 16 residues. Germline CDR1 and CDR2: KGHSH and LQKENI. The CDR3 reads CASSIDRGRRDNEQFF. CDR3 DNA: TGTGCCAGCTCAATTGACAGGGGGCGCAGGGACAATGAGCAGTTCTTC.

V usage is TRBV7-2 and J usage is TRBJ2-3; tentatively, D is TRBD1 (5 bases). CDR1 and CDR2 from the germline V gene are SGHTA and FQGNSA. This CDR3 is 15 amino acids long. Trimming removed 2 bases from V and 0 bases from J, with 9 bases in between. The CDR3 reads CASSLRGTSTDTQYF. Here the CDR3 DNA reads TGTGCCAGCAGCTTAAGGGGTACTAGCACAGATACGCAGTATTTT.

The CDR3 region has the DNA TGCGCCACCTCGGACGGTAGCTCCTACGAGCAGTACTTC. Translation: CATSDGSSYEQYF. The chain has TRBV10-1 and TRBJ2-5; D is undetermined. The DNA end is a closer match to TRBJ2-7, so the J assignment may be wrong. The CDR3 covers 13 residues. CDR1 is WNHNN and CDR2 is SYGVQD in the germline V gene (reference sequence).

The chain recombines TRBV2 with TRBJ2-5; D perhaps matches TRBD1 (6 bases). The J call is in doubt because the DNA end fits TRBJ2-7 better. This CDR3 is 18 amino acids long. CDR1 SNHLY and CDR2 FYNNEI come from the germline V gene. This CDR3 reads CASSEAVVAGAFSSEQYF. CDR3 sequence (DNA): TGTGCCAGCAGTGAGGCGGTGGTAGCAGGGGCATTCAGTTCCGAGCAGTACTTC.

The V call is TRBV14, the J call TRBJ1-2; D gene ambiguous. CDR1 SGHDN and CDR2 FVKESK come from the germline V gene. The CDR3 loop spans 13 amino acids. V gave up 1 base and J gave up 2 bases, with 5 bases separating them. The CDR3 bases are TGTGCCAGCAGCCAAGTCTACAACTATGGCTACACCTTC. Translation gives CASSQVYNYGYTF.

The DNA for the CDR3 is TGTGCCAGCAGCTTTTCGGGGCGGGCAGATACGCAGTATTTT. Protein: CASSFSGRADTQYF. The rearrangement links TRBV7-3 to TRBJ2-3, with D perhaps assigned TRBD1 or TRBD2 (5 bases each). The germline CDR1 and CDR2 sequences are SGHTA and FQGTGA. Trimming left V 3 bases short and J 4 bases short, with 11 bases between. CDR3 length: 14 amino acids.

A single count supports this clone. A single base separates this from a much larger clone, so it may be a read error. The chain combines TRBV11-2 with TRBJ2-1, with a weak D call TRBD1 (6 bases). The V end was cut by 5 bases, the J end by 0 bases, with 8 bases between. Per the germline V gene, CDR1 is SGHAT and CDR2 is FQNNGV. The length of the CDR3 is 14 residues. In DNA, the CDR3 is TGTGCCAGCAGCGTGGACAGCTCCTACAATGAGCAGTTCTTC. Its translation: CASSVDSSYNEQFF.

This clone has a handful of counts. The J gene is TRBJ1-1, the V gene TRBV28, with TRBD1 as a possible D gene (5 bases). The CDR3 contains 15 residues. Germline loops: CDR1 MDHEN, CDR2 SYDVKM. Trimming removed 4 bases from V and 0 bases from J, with 12 bases in between. The CDR3 DNA follows: TGTGCCAGCAGTTCACCGGGACGGATGAACACTGAAGCTTTCTTT. Encoded protein: CASSSPGRMNTEAFF.

The genes are TRBV5-1 and TRBJ1-2; TRBD1 might be the D (6 bases). Germline V gives CDR1 SGHRS, CDR2 YFSETQ. Trimming stripped 0 bases from V and 0 bases from J, with 9 bases between. This CDR3 spans 15 amino acids. The CDR3 nucleotides read TGCGCCAGCAGCTTGGGGACAGATTCTAACTATGGCTACACCTTC. Protein: CASSLGTDSNYGYTF.